This T cell receptor (beta chain) stems from a study of blood T cell repertoires in COVID-19. How the authors handled the data: Amplified reference gene primers provided the basis for estimating nucleated cell counts. TCRdb keeps only in-frame clones here, not all; method: immunoSEQ multiplex PCR. For V, J and clone size, that table is used; D and trimming come from the DNA. The top ten clones hold approximately 2.9% of a sample with fewer than 250,000 clones, around 87% of them seen once. Sequenced material: peripheral blood. The clonotype originates from a man between 60 and 70 years old with acute or convalescent COVID-19.

This CDR3 is CASSEGDGSGNTIYF. CDR3 DNA sequence: TGTGCCAGTAGCGAGGGGGATGGCTCCGGAAACACCATATATTTT. The gene calls are TRBV19 and TRBJ1-3; weak D call: TRBD1 (6 bases). The CDR3 loop spans 15 amino acids. Trimming removed 6 bases from V and 4 bases from J, with 16 bases in between. Germline V CDR1 and CDR2: LNHDA, SQIVND (reference sequence).